This is a list of T cell receptor beta chains from one sample in a study of beta chain features in type 1 diabetes. TCRdb's copy holds only in-frame clones and misses some; the assay was immunoSEQ multiplex PCR. The sample has some 640,000 clones, roughly an eighth seen once; the top ten hold roughly 0.04%. Sequencing used naive CD4+ T cells from blood. The receptor source for this set is a man in his late teens or twenties with type 1 diabetes. CDR3s include the opening cysteine and the closing phenylalanine or tryptophan. Fields, in order: CDR3 DNA, CDR3 protein, clone size, D gene, V gene, J gene. The D gene is left open where the match is weak. Clone size is shown for a subset of rows, as once, few, many or a class of expanded clone.

TGCAGCGTTGATTCCCAGGACCTCAAAAACATTCAGTACTTC,CSVDSQDLKNIQYF,NA,NA,TRBV29-1,TRBJ2-4
TGTGCCAGCAGTTTACCCCCGGGACAGGACCATTCACCCCTCCACTTT,CASSLPPGQDHSPLHF,few,TRBD1,TRBV28,TRBJ1-6
TGTGCCAGCATTAGGGGCGGGGAGCAGTTCTTC,CASIRGGEQFF,NA,NA,TRBV2,TRBJ2-1
TGTGCCTGGAGTCGGGACACGGGAGCTTTCTTT,CAWSRDTGAFF,NA,NA,TRBV30,TRBJ1-1
TGCGCCAGCAGCCAAGGCCTGACAGCTACCCACCGCAATTCACCCCTCCACTTT,CASSQGLTATHRNSPLHF,NA,NA,TRBV4-1,TRBJ1-6
TGTGCCAGCAGTTTGACAGGGGTGGAGACCCAGTACTTC,CASSLTGVETQYF,NA,TRBD1,TRBV27,TRBJ2-5
TGCAGCGTTGCCGAAGATACGCAGTATTTT,CSVAEDTQYF,NA,NA,TRBV29-1,TRBJ2-3
TGTGCCAGCAGCGTCGGGACAGGGGGCCAAAGTGAGCAGTTCTTC,CASSVGTGGQSEQFF,NA,TRBD1,TRBV9,TRBJ2-1
TGTGCCAGTCACAGGGGTAGCACAGATACGCAGTATTTT,CASHRGSTDTQYF,few,TRBD1,TRBV30,TRBJ2-3
TGCAGCGCTTGGTCCGGGACAGGGGGAGGAGGCGAGCAGTACTTC,CSAWSGTGGGGEQYF,few,TRBD1,TRBV29-1,TRBJ2-7
TGTGCCAGCAGCCTGGGACAGGGCAATCAGCCCCAGCATTTT,CASSLGQGNQPQHF,few,TRBD1,TRBV4-2,TRBJ1-5
TGCAGTGCTACAGACAGAGGCTACACCTTC,CSATDRGYTF,few,NA,TRBV20-1,TRBJ1-2
TGTGCCAGCAGCAGGGACGATCAGCCCCAGCATTTT,CASSRDDQPQHF,few,NA,TRBV7-9,TRBJ1-5
TGCGCCAGCACGGGGGCCTCAGATGAAAAACTGTTTTTT,CASTGASDEKLFF,NA,NA,TRBV4-3,TRBJ1-4
TGTGCCTGGAGCCTCCCGAACGCAGATACGCAGTATTTT,CAWSLPNADTQYF,few,NA,TRBV30,TRBJ2-3
TGTGCCAGCAGCGGGACTTATGGCTACACCTTC,CASSGTYGYTF,NA,NA,TRBV28,TRBJ1-2
TGTGCCTGGAGAACCGGGACATACAATGAGCAGTTCTTC,CAWRTGTYNEQFF,few,NA,TRBV30,TRBJ2-1
TGTGCCACACGACAGCAGGCCGGCACAGATACGCAGTATTTT,CATRQQAGTDTQYF,few,NA,TRBV2,TRBJ2-3
TGTGCCAGCAGGGTGACAGGGTCGGGCGGGGAGCTGTTTTTT,CASRVTGSGGELFF,few,TRBD1,TRBV11-2,TRBJ2-2
TGTGCCAGCAGCTTACGCCTTTTGACAGGGACCTACAATGAGCAGTTCTTC,CASSLRLLTGTYNEQFF,NA,TRBD1,TRBV7-2,TRBJ2-1
TGTGCCAGCAGCTTAGTCCTAGCCGAGGGAACCCAGTACTTC,CASSLVLAEGTQYF,NA,NA,TRBV7-2,TRBJ2-5
TGTGCCAGCAGCAAAGGGACAGGGCTCCGAAGCTATGGCTACACCTTC,CASSKGTGLRSYGYTF,few,NA,TRBV21-1,TRBJ1-2
TGTGCCAGCAGCTTCCCTGGGGGAGGAATGAACACTGAAGCTTTCTTT,CASSFPGGGMNTEAFF,few,NA,TRBV7-9,TRBJ1-1
TGCGCCAGCAGCTTGAGGGGCAAGGGCCCTGAAGCTTTCTTT,CASSLRGKGPEAFF,NA,NA,TRBV5-1,TRBJ1-1
TGTGCCAGCTCACCCCTCGGCGGAGATACGCAGTATTTT,CASSPLGGDTQYF,few,NA,TRBV18,TRBJ2-3
TGTGCCAGCTCACCACCGTCCTCCAGGTACGAGCAGTACTTC,CASSPPSSRYEQYF,NA,NA,TRBV18,TRBJ2-7
TGTGCCAGCAGTGACCCCGGACTAGCGGGGACCTACTACGAGCAGTACTTC,CASSDPGLAGTYYEQYF,NA,TRBD2,TRBV6-1,TRBJ2-7
TGTGCCAGCACCATGGGACACTTTTACAATGAGCAGTTCTTC,CASTMGHFYNEQFF,few,NA,TRBV21-1,TRBJ2-1
TGTGCCAGCAGCGTAGTCGGGGGCCCTAGCTCTGGGGCCAACGTCCTGACTTTC,CASSVVGGPSSGANVLTF,few,NA,TRBV9,TRBJ2-6
TGTGCCAGCAGCCCTGGGGAGACCCAGTACTTC,CASSPGETQYF,NA,NA,TRBV5-4,TRBJ2-5
TGTGCCAGCAGAGAACTAGGGGGAGAGCAGTACTTC,CASRELGGEQYF,few,NA,TRBV11-1,TRBJ2-7
TGTGCCAGTAGTAAACGACAGGGGGGGATCTACGAGCAGTACTTC,CASSKRQGGIYEQYF,NA,TRBD1,TRBV19,TRBJ2-7
TGTGCCGGAACAGCCAGCTCCTATAATTCACCCCTCCACTTT,CAGTASSYNSPLHF,NA,NA,TRBV30,TRBJ1-6
TGTGCCAGCAGCTCGACAACACCGTCAGATACGCAGTATTTT,CASSSTTPSDTQYF,NA,NA,TRBV11-2,TRBJ2-3
TGTGCCAGCAGCTTGGACGGAACGGATGGCTACACCTTC,CASSLDGTDGYTF,NA,NA,TRBV7-2,TRBJ1-2
TGTGCCAGCACTCGGACAGGAGGGTATGGCTACACCTTC,CASTRTGGYGYTF,NA,TRBD1,TRBV6-5,TRBJ1-2
TGCGCCAGCGGGACAGAAAATTCACCCCTCCACTTT,CASGTENSPLHF,few,TRBD1,TRBV5-1,TRBJ1-6
TGTGCCAGCTTCCAGAAGGGGACTGAAGCTTTCTTT,CASFQKGTEAFF,NA,NA,TRBV28,TRBJ1-1
TGCGCCAGCGGCACTTCGGCCCAAGAGACCCAGTACTTC,CASGTSAQETQYF,NA,NA,TRBV5-1,TRBJ2-5
TGCAGCGTTTTACTTCAGAGAGATACGCAGTATTTT,CSVLLQRDTQYF,NA,NA,TRBV29-1,TRBJ2-3
TGTGCCAGCAGCCTTCGGACTAGCGGGAGCTCCTACGAGCAGTACTTC,CASSLRTSGSSYEQYF,few,TRBD2,TRBV7-2,TRBJ2-7
TGCGCCAGCAGCTTGGCCCCCCTAGCGGGAGTAAACTCCTACAATGAGCAGTTCTTC,CASSLAPLAGVNSYNEQFF,few,TRBD2,TRBV5-1,TRBJ2-1
TGCGCCAGCAGTCAATGGGGGCGACGGCAGCCCCAGCATTTT,CASSQWGRRQPQHF,few,NA,TRBV23-1,TRBJ1-5
TGTGCCAGCAGCCCCCGACTAGCGTCCTCCTACAATGAGCAGTTCTTC,CASSPRLASSYNEQFF,NA,TRBD2,TRBV7-9,TRBJ2-1
TGTGCCAGCTCACCGCAGGGGGAGACCCAGTACTTC,CASSPQGETQYF,NA,NA,TRBV18,TRBJ2-5
TGTGCCAGCGGACCTGACGGACAGACCGGGGAGCTGTTTTTT,CASGPDGQTGELFF,NA,NA,TRBV2,TRBJ2-2
TGCGCCAGCAGCCAAGGGGCGGGAGGGATCGCAGATACGCAGTATTTT,CASSQGAGGIADTQYF,NA,TRBD2,TRBV4-1,TRBJ2-3
TGCGCCAGCAGCCAAGAACCTGCAACTAATGAAAAACTGTTTTTT,CASSQEPATNEKLFF,few,NA,TRBV4-3,TRBJ1-4
TGCGCCAGCAGTCGTCGTATCGGATCTGGAAACACCATATATTTT,CASSRRIGSGNTIYF,few,NA,TRBV23-1,TRBJ1-3
TGTGCCAGCAGCCCAAGAAATAGAACGTGGAACATTCAGTACTTC,CASSPRNRTWNIQYF,NA,NA,TRBV7-2,TRBJ2-4
TGTGCCTGGAGTGTACAGTCCTTCTCTGAAGCTTTCTTT,CAWSVQSFSEAFF,few,NA,TRBV30,TRBJ1-1
TGCGCCAGCAGCTTGAGTCCAGCCCTAGCCAAAAACATTCAGTACTTC,CASSLSPALAKNIQYF,NA,NA,TRBV5-1,TRBJ2-4